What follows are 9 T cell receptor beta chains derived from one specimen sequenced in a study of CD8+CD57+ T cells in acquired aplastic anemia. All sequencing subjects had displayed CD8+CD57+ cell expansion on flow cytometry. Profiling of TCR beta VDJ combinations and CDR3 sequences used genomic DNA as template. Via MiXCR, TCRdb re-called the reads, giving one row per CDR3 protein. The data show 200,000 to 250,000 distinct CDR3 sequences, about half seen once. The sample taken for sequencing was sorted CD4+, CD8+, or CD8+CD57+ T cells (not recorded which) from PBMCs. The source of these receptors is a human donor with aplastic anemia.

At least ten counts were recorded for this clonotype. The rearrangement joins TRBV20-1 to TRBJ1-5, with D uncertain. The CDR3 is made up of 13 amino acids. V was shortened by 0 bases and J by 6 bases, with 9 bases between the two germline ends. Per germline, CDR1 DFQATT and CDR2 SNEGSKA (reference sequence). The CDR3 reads CSAREPPLQPQHF. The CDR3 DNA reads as TGCAGTGCTAGAGAGCCGCCGCTTCAGCCCCAGCATTTT.

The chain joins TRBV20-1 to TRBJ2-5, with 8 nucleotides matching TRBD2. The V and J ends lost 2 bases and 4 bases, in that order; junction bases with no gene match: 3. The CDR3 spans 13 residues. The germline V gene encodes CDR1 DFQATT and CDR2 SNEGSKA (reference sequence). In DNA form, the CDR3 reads TGCAGTGCTAGAAGAACTAGCGGAGAGACCCAGTACTTC. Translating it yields CSARRTSGETQYF.

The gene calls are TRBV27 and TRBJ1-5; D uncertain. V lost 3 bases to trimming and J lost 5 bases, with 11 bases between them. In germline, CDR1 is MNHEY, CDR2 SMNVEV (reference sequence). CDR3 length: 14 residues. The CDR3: CASSFREGDQPQHF. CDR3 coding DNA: TGTGCCAGCAGTTTCCGGGAGGGCGATCAGCCCCAGCATTTT.

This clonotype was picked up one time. CDR3 bases: TGTGCCAGCAGCTTAGGGTCTGTCTGGGAGCAGTACTTC. It translates to CASSLGSVWEQYF. The chain joins TRBV7-6 to TRBJ2-7; D unclear. Germline V gene data show CDR1 as SGHVS and CDR2 as FNYEAQ. CDR3 length equals 13 residues. Trimming left V 1 base short and J 7 bases short, with 11 bases between. Full variable domain (rest looked up from reference TRBV7-6 and TRBJ2-7): GAGVSQSPRYKVTKRGQDVALRCDPISGHVSLYWYRQALGQGPEFLTYFNYEAQQDKSGLPNDRFSAERPEGSISTLTIQRTEQRDSAMYRCASSLGSVWEQYFGPGTRLTVT.

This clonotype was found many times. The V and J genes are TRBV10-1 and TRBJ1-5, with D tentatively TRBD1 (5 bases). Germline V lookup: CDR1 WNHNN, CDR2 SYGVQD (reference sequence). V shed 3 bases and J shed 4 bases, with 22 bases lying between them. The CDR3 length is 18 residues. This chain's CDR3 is CASSDSPTPFRGNQPQHF. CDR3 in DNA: TGCGCCAGCAGTGATAGTCCGACCCCGTTTAGGGGAAATCAGCCCCAGCATTTT.

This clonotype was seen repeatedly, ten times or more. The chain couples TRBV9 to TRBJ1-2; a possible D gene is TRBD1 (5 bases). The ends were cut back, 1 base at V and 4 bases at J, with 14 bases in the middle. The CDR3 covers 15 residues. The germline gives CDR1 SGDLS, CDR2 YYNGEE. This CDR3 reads CASSVMDGGGYGYTF. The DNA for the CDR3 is TGTGCCAGCAGCGTAATGGACGGGGGGGGCTATGGCTACACCTTC.

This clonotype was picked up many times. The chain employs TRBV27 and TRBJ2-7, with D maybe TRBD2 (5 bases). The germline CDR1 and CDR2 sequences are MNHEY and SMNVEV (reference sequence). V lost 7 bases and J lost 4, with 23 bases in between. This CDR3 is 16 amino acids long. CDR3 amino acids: CASTSYRSEEKYEQYF. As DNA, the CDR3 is TGTGCCAGCACTAGCTACCGATCGGAGGAGAAATACGAGCAGTACTTC.

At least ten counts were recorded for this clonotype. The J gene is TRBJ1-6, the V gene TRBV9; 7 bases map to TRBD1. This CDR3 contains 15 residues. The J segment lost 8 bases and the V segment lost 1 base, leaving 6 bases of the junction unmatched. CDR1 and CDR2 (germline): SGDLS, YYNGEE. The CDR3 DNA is TGTGCCAGCAGCGTAACCGGGACAGCACATTCACCCCTCCACTTT. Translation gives CASSVTGTAHSPLHF.

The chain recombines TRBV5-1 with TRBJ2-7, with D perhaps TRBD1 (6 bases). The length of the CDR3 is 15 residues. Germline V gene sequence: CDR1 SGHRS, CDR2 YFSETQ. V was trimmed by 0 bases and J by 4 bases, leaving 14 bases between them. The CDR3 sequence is CASSLEAGVVYEQYF. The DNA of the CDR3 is TGCGCCAGCAGCTTGGAGGCAGGGGTAGTTTACGAGCAGTACTTC.